Shown below are 20 T cell receptor beta chains from a single sample sequenced in a study of blood T cell repertoires in COVID-19. Profiled with immunoSEQ multiplex PCR; TCRdb holds only in-frame clones, not every one. The sample has some 83,000 clones; about 83% are singletons. Sample: peripheral blood. Receptor source: a man in his fifties or sixties with active COVID-19.

In the case of this clone: An end of the junction does not agree with germline; a read error may underlie this. The rearrangement links TRBV7-2 to TRBJ2-2; 8 nucleotides line up with TRBD2. Germline-derived CDR1 and CDR2 are SGHTA and FQGNSA. The CDR3 has 16 amino acids. The CDR3 nucleotides read TGTGCCAGCAGCCTAGCCGGGGGGGCCGGTACCGGGGAGCTGTTTTTT. Amino acid sequence: CASSLAGGAGTGELFF.

V is TRBV18 and J is TRBJ1-1; D gene ambiguous. The CDR3 has 13 residues. Germline V CDR1 and CDR2: KGHSH, LQKENI. The V end lost 2 bases, the J end lost 8 bases, and 12 bases lay between the germline ends. CDR3 nucleotides: TGTGCCAGCTCACCAAGGCAAGACTGGGAAGCTTTCTTT. Its protein is CASSPRQDWEAFF.

The rearrangement uses TRBV9 and TRBJ2-1; TRBD2 agrees at 9 bases. CDR1 is SGDLS, CDR2 YYNGEE, per germline. This CDR3 has 17 amino acids. V lost 0 bases and J lost 8; bases outside the gene matches: 12. CDR3 DNA: TGTGCCAGCAGCGTAGTGGCTAGCGGGATTGGAATGGATGAGCAGTTCTTC. Its translation is CASSVVASGIGMDEQFF.

This clone was seen only once. This chain joins TRBV6-5 and TRBJ2-5; weak D call: TRBD2 (6 bases). Germline CDR1 is MNHEY and CDR2 is SVGAGI. Trimming took off 6 bases at V and 5 bases at J, with 13 bases between the two ends. This CDR3 is 13 amino acids long. The chain's CDR3 is CASRPGSGETQYF. The CDR3 nucleotides read TGTGCCAGCAGACCTGGGAGCGGGGAGACCCAGTACTTC.

J is TRBJ1-1 and V is TRBV15, with 8 bases aligning to TRBD1. With V trimmed by 5 bases and J by 8 bases, 4 bases remained unmatched. The germline gives CDR1 LNHNV, CDR2 YYDKDF (reference sequence). This CDR3 spans 12 amino acids. The DNA of the CDR3 is TGTGCCACCAGCTCCCAGGGGGCGGAAGCTTTCTTT. Amino acids: CATSSQGAEAFF.

V and J are TRBV19 and TRBJ1-4; D may be TRBD1 (6 bases). Germline loops: CDR1 LNHDA, CDR2 SQIVND (reference sequence). The CDR3 is made up of 18 amino acids. Between the trimmed V and J ends, which lost 6 bases and 5 bases, there was a span of 25 bases. This CDR3 is CASRRSFGGVSPNEKLFF. Written as DNA, the CDR3 is TGTGCCAGTAGGAGGTCGTTTGGGGGCGTGTCGCCCAATGAAAAACTGTTTTTT. Using reference TRBV19 and TRBJ1-4 for the parts outside the CDR3, the full variable domain is DGGITQSPKYLFRKEGQNVTLSCEQNLNHDAMYWYRQDPGQGLRLIYYSQIVNDFQKGDIAEGYSVSREKKESFPLTVTSAQKNPTAFYLCASRRSFGGVSPNEKLFFGSGTQLSVL.

The V and J genes are TRBV18 and TRBJ1-5, with TRBD1 identical over 10 bases. J gave up 5 bases and V 4 bases, and 11 bases lay outside the gene matches. This CDR3 comprises 17 residues. From germline, CDR1 is KGHSH and CDR2 LQKENI. CDR3 amino acids: CASSQGTGTGADQPQHF. The CDR3 DNA reads TGTGCCAGCTCACAGGGGACAGGGACAGGGGCGGATCAGCCCCAGCATTTT.

The rearrangement joins TRBV19 to TRBJ2-2; 9 nucleotides match TRBD1. Trimming removed 7 bases from V and 4 bases from J; junction bases left unmatched: 16. Per the germline V gene, CDR1 is LNHDA and CDR2 is SQIVND (reference sequence). The CDR3 is made up of 18 amino acids. As DNA, the CDR3 is TGTGCCAGTATGAGGTCCCCTGGTACGGGACAGGGCACCGGGGAGCTGTTTTTT. Translation: CASMRSPGTGQGTGELFF.

The V and J genes are TRBV5-8 and TRBJ1-4, with 9 bases aligning to TRBD1. CDR1 and CDR2 (germline): SGHTS, YDEGEE. Germline trimming cut 4 bases from V and 5 bases from J; bases unmatched to any gene: 6. The CDR3 length is 15 residues. In DNA, the CDR3 is TGTGCCAGCAGCCCAGGGACAGGGAGAAATGAAAAACTGTTTTTT. Protein sequence: CASSPGTGRNEKLFF. The full variable domain, with the rest looked up from reference TRBV5-8 and TRBJ1-4, is EAGVTQSPTHLIKTRGQQATLRCSPISGHTSVYWYQQALGLGLQFLLWYDEGEERNRGNFPPRFSGRQFPNYSSELNVNALELEDSALYLCASSPGTGRNEKLFFGSGTQLSVL.

V usage is TRBV7-9 and J usage is TRBJ2-1, with D perhaps TRBD2 (5 bases). The ends were cut back, 1 base at V and 5 bases at J, with 12 bases in the middle. The CDR3 covers 15 residues. Germline CDR1 is SEHNR and CDR2 is FQNEAQ (reference sequence). The CDR3, as DNA: TGTGCCAGCAGCTTAGTGTGGGAGAAGGACAATGAGCAGTTCTTC. This encodes CASSLVWEKDNEQFF.

The chain combines TRBV7-2 with TRBJ1-2; D is undetermined. V was cut by 7 bases and J by 4 bases, with 25 bases left in between. Looked up from germline, CDR1 is SGHTA and CDR2 is FQGNSA. This CDR3 spans 17 amino acids. For the CDR3, the DNA is TGTGCCAGCACAAACCCCGACGAAACAGACATCTCCTATGGCTACACCTTC. The encoded protein is CASTNPDETDISYGYTF.

J is TRBJ2-3 and V is TRBV9; D perhaps matches TRBD2 (6 bases). Trimming took 3 bases from V and 2 from J, leaving 10 bases between them. The V gene's germline CDR1 is SGDLS and CDR2 YYNGEE. The CDR3 is made up of 14 amino acids. DNA for the CDR3: TGTGCCAGCAGCGCGGGACTTGCCACAGATACGCAGTATTTT. Its protein product is CASSAGLATDTQYF.

The chain joins TRBV5-1 to TRBJ2-5; 16 bases map to TRBD2. Germline V lookup: CDR1 SGHRS, CDR2 YFSETQ. J gave up 0 bases and V 4 bases, and 6 bases lay outside the gene matches. CDR3 length equals 18 residues. CDR3 residues: CASSPGTSGRGDQETQYF. DNA of the CDR3: TGCGCCAGCAGCCCCGGGACTAGCGGGAGGGGAGACCAAGAGACCCAGTACTTC.

The chain is built from TRBV27 and TRBJ2-3, with no clear D. This CDR3 region has 14 residues. V was pared by 6 bases and J by 1 base, with 11 bases between. The V gene's germline CDR1 is MNHEY and CDR2 SMNVEV (reference sequence). CDR3 sequence (DNA): TGTGCCAGCAGCTTCCGGGTCCGCACAGATACGCAGTATTTT. It yields the protein CASSFRVRTDTQYF.

V gene TRBV25-1 combines with J gene TRBJ2-7; D is uncertain. Germline assignment: CDR1 MGHDK and CDR2 SYGVNS. V was shortened by 1 base and J by 7 bases, with 17 bases between the two germline ends. CDR3 length: 15 amino acids. DNA of the CDR3: TGTGCCAGCAGTGAATGGTGGAGCTGTTGGCGAGAGCAGTACTTC. As protein: CASSEWWSCWREQYF.

This chain connects TRBV4-1 to TRBJ2-5, with 15 bases lining up with TRBD2. The CDR3 runs 17 residues. The J segment lost 0 bases and the V segment lost 4 bases, leaving 3 bases of the junction unmatched. Germline V CDR1 and CDR2: MGHRA, YSYEKL. The CDR3 sequence is CASSRGTSGGYQETQYF. CDR3 nucleotides: TGCGCCAGCAGCCGAGGGACTAGCGGGGGGTACCAAGAGACCCAGTACTTC.

The chain is built from TRBV6-4 and TRBJ2-1, with 12 positions matching TRBD2. Losses at the gene ends were 0 bases for V and 10 bases for J; bases not matched to a gene: 10. The CDR3 loop spans 17 amino acids. CDR1 MRHNA and CDR2 SNTAGT come from the germline V gene. The CDR3: CASSDSATSGSLGEQFF. The CDR3 region has the DNA TGTGCCAGCAGTGACTCGGCGACTAGCGGGAGTTTAGGCGAGCAGTTCTTC.

V usage is TRBV6-1 and J usage is TRBJ2-6; TRBD1 might be the D (5 bases). This CDR3 region has 16 residues. V was cut by 3 bases and J by 0 bases, with 9 bases left in between. Germline CDR1 MNHNS, CDR2 SASEGT. This chain's CDR3 is CASSDGGHSGANVLTF. For the CDR3, the DNA is TGTGCCAGCAGTGATGGCGGACACTCTGGGGCCAACGTCCTGACTTTC.

This chain links TRBV7-2 with TRBJ2-3; D unclear. The CDR3 is 12 amino acids. The V and J ends lost 5 bases and 2 bases respectively, with 5 bases between them. Germline values: CDR1 SGHTA, CDR2 FQGNSA. The CDR3 DNA sequence: TGTGCCAGCAGCCTATACACAGATACGCAGTATTTT. This codes for CASSLYTDTQYF.

The rearrangement joins TRBV27 to TRBJ2-7, with a tentative D call TRBD2 (5 bases). Between the trimmed V and J ends, which lost 2 bases and 1 base, there was a span of 6 bases. Germline values: CDR1 MNHEY, CDR2 SMNVEV (reference sequence). CDR3 size: 13 residues. For the CDR3, the DNA is TGTGCCAGCAGTTTAGAGGGTTCCTACGAGCAGTACTTC. This codes for CASSLEGSYEQYF.